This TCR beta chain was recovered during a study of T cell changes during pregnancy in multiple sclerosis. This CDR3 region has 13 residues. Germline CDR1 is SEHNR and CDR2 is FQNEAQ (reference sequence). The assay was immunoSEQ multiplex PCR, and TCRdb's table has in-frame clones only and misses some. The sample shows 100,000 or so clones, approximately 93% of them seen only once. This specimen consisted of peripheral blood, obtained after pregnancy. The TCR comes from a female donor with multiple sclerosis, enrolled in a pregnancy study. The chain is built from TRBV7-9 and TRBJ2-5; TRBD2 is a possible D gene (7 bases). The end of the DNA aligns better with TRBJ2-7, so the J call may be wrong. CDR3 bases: TGTGCCAGCAGCCGAGGGGGGGGCTACGAGCAGTACTTC. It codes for CASSRGGGYEQYF.